The source of this T cell receptor beta chain is a study of T-cell memory formation after mild COVID-19. TCRdb analysed the 5' RACE reads with MiXCR anew, one entry per CDR3 protein. The sample has under 250,000 distinct CDR3 sequences, roughly 15% seen once. This TCR was sampled from an adult woman who had mild COVID-19 (a few samples of this study predate the infection). Cell type and time point are not known. The sequencing input was PBMCs or a T cell subset sorted from them (not recorded which).

CDR3 sequence reads: CSASSSPSYEQYF. Written as DNA, the CDR3 is TGCAGTGCTAGTTCCTCGCCGTCCTACGAGCAGTACTTC. The chain combines TRBV20-1 with TRBJ2-7; unclear D gene. The CDR3 has 13 residues. Germline V gene data show CDR1 as DFQATT and CDR2 as SNEGSKA (reference sequence). V lost 3 bases, J lost 1 base, and 10 bases lay in between.